These 28 T cell receptor beta chains originate from one sample sequenced in a study of control samples from healthy donors and cancer patients. Assay: immunoSEQ multiplex PCR; the TCRdb copy retains only in-frame clones and omits some. The sample lists 190,000 or so clones; 85% to 95% were seen once. Sequenced material: blood. Receptor source: a man younger than 30 in good health.

The V gene is TRBV30, the J gene TRBJ2-5, with D perhaps being TRBD1 or TRBD2 (5 bases each). V was clipped by 1 base and J by 2 bases, with 11 bases between them. Germline CDR1 reads GTSNPN; CDR2 reads SVGIG (reference sequence). This CDR3 has 14 amino acids. In nucleotides, the CDR3 is TGTGCCTGGAGTGATCTGGGACCACAAGAGACCCAGTACTTC. Residues: CAWSDLGPQETQYF.

The chain links TRBV5-8 to TRBJ1-6; D perhaps matches TRBD1 (5 bases). V was trimmed by 7 bases and J by 6 bases, leaving 20 bases between them. The CDR3 covers 16 residues. Germline V gene sequence: CDR1 SGHTS, CDR2 YDEGEE. The CDR3 loop reads CASPPRGGFGNSPLHF. CDR3 sequence (DNA): TGTGCCAGCCCCCCGCGTGGGGGGTTTGGTAATTCACCCCTCCACTTT.

The CDR3 DNA is TGTGCCAGCAGCCGGGACGGACAGAACTATGGCTACACCTTC. As protein: CASSRDGQNYGYTF. The chain employs TRBV6-5 and TRBJ1-2, with D perhaps matching TRBD1 (6 bases). CDR1 MNHEY and CDR2 SVGAGI come from the germline V gene. V dropped 6 bases and J dropped 2 bases, with 13 bases sitting between them. The CDR3 loop spans 14 amino acids.

This chain joins TRBV14 and TRBJ1-2, with 7 bases aligning to TRBD1. The CDR3 runs to 15 residues. The V gene's germline CDR1 is SGHDN and CDR2 FVKESK. Losses at the gene ends were 4 bases for V and 0 bases for J; bases not matched to a gene: 5. CDR3 nucleotide sequence: TGTGCCAGCAGCCCCAGGGGGGCAGCTAACTATGGCTACACCTTC. It codes for CASSPRGAANYGYTF.

The chain carries TRBV3-1 (or the pseudogene TRBV3-2) and TRBJ1-2; D unclear. Germline V gene data show CDR1 as LGHDT and CDR2 as YNNKEL (reference sequence). Trimming cost V 4 bases and J 1 base, with 10 bases left between them. The CDR3 spans 14 residues. CDR3 coding DNA: TGTGCCAGCAGCCTCCCTGGCGATAACTATGGCTACACCTTC. Encoded protein: CASSLPGDNYGYTF.

The genes are TRBV2 and TRBJ2-2; D gene unclear. CDR3 size: 13 residues. Germline V gene sequence: CDR1 SNHLY, CDR2 FYNNEI. V shed 3 bases and J shed 8 bases, with 10 bases lying between them. In nucleotides, the CDR3 is TGTGCCAGCAGTGACTTCTTAAAGGGGGAGCTGTTTTTT. As protein: CASSDFLKGELFF. The complete variable domain, with remaining parts taken from reference TRBV2 and TRBJ2-2, reads EPEVTQTPSHQVTQMGQEVILRCVPISNHLYFYWYRQILGQKVEFLVSFYNNEISEKSEIFDDQFSVERPDGSNFTLKIRSTKLEDSAMYFCASSDFLKGELFFGEGSRLTVL.

In DNA form, the CDR3 reads TGTGCCAGCTCGCCTACGGAACGGTTGAACACTGAAGCTTTCTTT. Its protein product is CASSPTERLNTEAFF. The chain combines TRBV18 with TRBJ1-1; D not resolved. The CDR3 contains 15 residues. Trimming left V 6 bases short and J 0 bases short, with 14 bases between. Per the germline V gene, CDR1 is KGHSH and CDR2 is LQKENI.

The rearrangement uses TRBV7-6 and TRBJ2-5; 10 bases fit TRBD2. CDR1 is SGHVS and CDR2 is FNYEAQ in the germline V gene. The CDR3 totals 15 residues. V lost 5 bases and J lost 5; bases outside the gene matches: 8. The chain's CDR3 is CASSAGTSARETQYF. The CDR3 DNA reads as TGTGCCAGCAGCGCCGGGACTAGCGCGCGGGAGACCCAGTACTTC.

V is TRBV11-3 and J is TRBJ2-7; no clear D. Trimming shortened V by 1 base and J by 6 bases, and 16 bases separated the two germline ends. The germline CDR1 and CDR2 sequences are SGHNT and YENEEA. This CDR3 region has 15 residues. CDR3 DNA sequence: TGTGCCAGCAGCTTAGGTACGGTGGATGTCTCCGAGCAGTACTTC. It encodes CASSLGTVDVSEQYF. Drawing the rest from reference TRBV11-3 and TRBJ2-7, the complete variable domain is EAGVVQSPRYKIIEKKQPVAFWCNPISGHNTLYWYLQNLGQGPELLIRYENEEAVDDSQLPKDRFSAERLKGVDSTLKIQPAELGDSAVYLCASSLGTVDVSEQYFGPGTRLTVT.

The genes are TRBV12-5 and TRBJ1-3; D is undetermined. Trimming cost V 0 bases and J 1 base, with 7 bases left between them. The CDR3 runs to 15 residues. The V gene's germline CDR1 is LGHNT and CDR2 FRNRAP. This CDR3 is CASGLVMGSGNTIYF. In nucleotides, the CDR3 is TGTGCTAGTGGTTTGGTAATGGGGTCTGGAAACACCATATATTTT.

V is TRBV7-9 and J is TRBJ1-1, with 8 bases fitting TRBD1. The CDR3 contains 13 residues. Germline assignment: CDR1 SEHNR and CDR2 FQNEAQ (reference sequence). Trimming cost V 4 bases and J 10 bases; bases outside gene matches: 8. The CDR3 reads CASSSTSTGGAFF. The DNA of the CDR3 is TGTGCCAGCAGCTCGACATCAACAGGGGGAGCTTTCTTT.

The chain couples TRBV29-1 to TRBJ2-3; possibly TRBD2 for D (7 bases). CDR3 size: 15 residues. Germline V gene data show CDR1 as SQVTM and CDR2 as ANQGSEA. Trimming pared 7 bases from V and 4 bases from J, leaving 21 bases between. The CDR3 loop is CSGEGGGGPSDTQYF. CDR3 nucleotides: TGCAGCGGCGAGGGAGGGGGGGGACCGTCAGATACGCAGTATTTT.

The genes are TRBV10-3 and TRBJ2-3; D tentatively fits TRBD1 or TRBD2 (5 bases each). V gave up 11 bases and J gave up 0 bases, with 12 bases separating them. The CDR3 runs 13 residues. Germline V lookup: CDR1 ENHRY, CDR2 SYGVKD. CDR3 in amino acids: CAFRDVSTDTQYF. As DNA, the CDR3 is TGTGCCTTCCGGGACGTGAGCACAGATACGCAGTATTTT.

The J gene is TRBJ1-5, the V gene TRBV6-5; D is possibly TRBD1 (5 bases). CDR3 size: 15 residues. Looked up from germline, CDR1 is MNHEY and CDR2 is SVGAGI. The V end was cut by 4 bases, the J end by 6 bases, with 16 bases between. CDR3 in amino acids: CASSSRDGPGQPQHF. The CDR3 DNA follows: TGTGCCAGCAGTTCCCGGGACGGGCCAGGTCAGCCCCAGCATTTT.

CDR3 sequence: CASSVGAGAPTETQYF. Written as DNA, the CDR3 is TGTGCCAGCAGCGTAGGGGCGGGGGCCCCCACGGAGACCCAGTACTTC. The rearrangement uses TRBV9 and TRBJ2-5; TRBD2 might be the D (7 bases). Germline-derived CDR1 and CDR2 are SGDLS and YYNGEE. This CDR3 spans 16 amino acids. V was pared by 0 bases and J by 5 bases, with 17 bases between.

The V gene is TRBV19, the J gene TRBJ1-6, with a weak D call TRBD1 (6 bases). Germline loops: CDR1 LNHDA, CDR2 SQIVND (reference sequence). The CDR3 is made up of 15 amino acids. V was clipped by 7 bases and J by 4 bases, with 14 bases between them. CDR3 sequence: CASTTRGPYNSPLHF. The CDR3 DNA follows: TGTGCCAGTACCACCAGGGGACCGTATAATTCACCCCTCCACTTT.

The DNA for the CDR3 is TGCGCCAGCAGCCCCACCCCCACCCCGGGAATGAACACTGAAGCTTTCTTT. As protein: CASSPTPTPGMNTEAFF. This chain links TRBV5-1 with TRBJ1-1; D is unclear. Trimming took 4 bases from V and 0 from J, leaving 19 bases between them. CDR1 is SGHRS, CDR2 YFSETQ, per germline. The CDR3 runs 17 residues.

V is TRBV15 and J is TRBJ2-7; 8 bases line up with TRBD2. CDR3 length: 14 amino acids. J gave up 3 bases and V 3 bases, and 4 bases lay outside the gene matches. Germline CDR1 is LNHNV and CDR2 is YYDKDF (reference sequence). This CDR3 is CATSSPLAGYEQYF. The CDR3, as DNA: TGTGCCACCAGCAGTCCCCTAGCGGGCTACGAGCAGTACTTC.

A few counts support this clone. The J gene is TRBJ1-6, the V gene TRBV30; D perhaps matches TRBD1 (5 bases). Trimming removed 5 bases from V and 9 bases from J, with 11 bases in between. Germline V gene lookup returns CDR1 GTSNPN and CDR2 SVGIG (reference sequence). CDR3 length: 12 amino acids. The CDR3: CAWGDPFSPLHF. The CDR3 bases are TGTGCCTGGGGGGACCCCTTTTCACCCCTCCACTTT.

Points on this clone: Different DNA sequences within this sample yield the same CDR3. V gene TRBV12-3 or TRBV12-4 combines with J gene TRBJ1-2, with 8 bases matching TRBD1. This CDR3 comprises 13 residues. The junction had 2 bases not matched to a gene; V was cut back by 4 bases and J by 4 bases. CDR3 protein: CASSSTGGYGYTF. The CDR3 coding sequence is TGTGCCAGCAGTTCAACAGGGGGCTATGGCTACACCTTC.

The chain has TRBV5-1 and TRBJ2-1; 10 bases agree with TRBD2. V was pared by 1 base and J by 9 bases, with 10 bases of the junction left unmatched. Germline CDR1 and CDR2: SGHRS and YFSETQ. The CDR3 runs to 16 residues. The CDR3 sequence: CASSLRASGGAGEQFF. In DNA, the CDR3 is TGCGCCAGCAGCTTGCGGGCGAGCGGGGGGGCCGGTGAGCAGTTCTTC.

The chain combines TRBV30 with TRBJ2-3, with D uncertain. The CDR3 totals 15 residues. The germline V gene encodes CDR1 GTSNPN and CDR2 SVGIG (reference sequence). V shed 2 bases and J shed 2 bases, with 14 bases lying between them. CDR3 loop: CAWSKSLPSTDTQYF. In nucleotides, the CDR3 is TGTGCCTGGAGTAAGAGCCTCCCTTCCACAGATACGCAGTATTTT.

The J gene is TRBJ1-3, the V gene TRBV4-1, with D uncertain. The CDR3 runs 16 residues. Germline CDR1 is MGHRA and CDR2 is YSYEKL. The V end lost 6 bases, the J end lost 0 bases, and 15 bases lay between the germline ends. The CDR3, as DNA: TGCGCCAGCAGTCCCGCGTCCAGTCGCTCTGGAAACACCATATATTTT. This translates into CASSPASSRSGNTIYF.

The chain links TRBV4-1 to TRBJ2-5, with D tentatively TRBD1 (6 bases). V dropped 0 bases and J dropped 2 bases, with 13 bases sitting between them. The CDR3 loop spans 16 amino acids. The germline V gene has CDR1 MGHRA and CDR2 YSYEKL. Here the CDR3 DNA reads TGCGCCAGCAGCCAAGATACAGGGAAGCAGCAAGAGACCCAGTACTTC. Translation: CASSQDTGKQQETQYF.

The genes are TRBV6-5 and TRBJ2-7; tentatively, D is TRBD1 (5 bases). The germline V gene has CDR1 MNHEY and CDR2 SVGAGI. CDR3 length equals 12 residues. Deletions cut 6 bases from V and 3 bases from J, with 9 bases between. DNA for the CDR3: TGTGCCAGCAGCGTAACAGGCTACGAGCAGTACTTC. Its translation is CASSVTGYEQYF.

This clone came up once. The V gene is TRBV10-3, the J gene TRBJ2-7, with TRBD2 as a possible D gene (5 bases). V lost 2 bases and J lost 0, with 8 bases in between. The CDR3 sequence is 14 residues long. Germline V gene sequence: CDR1 ENHRY, CDR2 SYGVKD. The CDR3 spells CAISEGGSSYEQYF. CDR3 coding DNA: TGTGCCATCAGTGAGGGAGGCAGCTCCTACGAGCAGTACTTC.

The J gene is TRBJ2-3, the V gene TRBV12-3 or TRBV12-4; TRBD2 is a possible D gene (6 bases). With 6 bases removed from V and 2 bases from J, the gap between germline ends came to 9 bases. The CDR3 spans 13 residues. For the CDR3, the DNA is TGTGCCAGCAGGGGACTGGCCACAGATACGCAGTATTTT. This translates into CASRGLATDTQYF.

The chain recombines TRBV18 with TRBJ2-1; 10 bases match TRBD2. The CDR3 has 15 residues. Germline-derived CDR1 and CDR2 are KGHSH and LQKENI. V lost 1 base to trimming and J lost 10 bases; unmatched junction nucleotides: 7. The CDR3 spells CASSPRLAGGEEQFF. Written as DNA, the CDR3 is TGTGCCAGCTCACCACGACTAGCGGGTGGGGAAGAGCAGTTCTTC.